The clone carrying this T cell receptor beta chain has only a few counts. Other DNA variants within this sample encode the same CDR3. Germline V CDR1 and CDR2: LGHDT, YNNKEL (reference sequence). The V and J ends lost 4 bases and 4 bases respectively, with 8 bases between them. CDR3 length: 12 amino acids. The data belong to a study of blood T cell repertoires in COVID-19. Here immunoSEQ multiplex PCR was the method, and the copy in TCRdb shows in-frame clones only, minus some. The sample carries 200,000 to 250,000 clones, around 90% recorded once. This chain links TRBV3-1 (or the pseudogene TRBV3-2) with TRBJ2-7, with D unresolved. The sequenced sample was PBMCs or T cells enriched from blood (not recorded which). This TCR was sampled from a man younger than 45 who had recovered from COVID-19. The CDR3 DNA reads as TGTGCCAGCAGCCCCACCGGGTACGAGCAGTACTTC. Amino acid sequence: CASSPTGYEQYF.